This T cell receptor beta chain was obtained from a study of regulatory T cells in long-lasting Graves disease. Study-level findings and limits: Researchers examined only peripheral blood and not thyroid tissue.

Sample time point: newly diagnosed GD, antithyroid drugs for less than 3 months. Following extraction of RNA from PBMCs, that RNA was used to make the TCR library. Graves' disease was diagnosed by American Thyroid Association guidelines. Worth noting for this clonotype: Its target is not known.

The TCR beta library used iRepertoire HTBI primers with Arm-PCR amplification of CDR3. TCRdb re-derived calls from the multiplex PCR reads in MiXCR, one entry per CDR3 protein. This table holds 380,000 or so distinct CDR3 sequences, roughly 17% found once. This CDR3 has 15 residues. Germline values: CDR1 SGHVS, CDR2 FQNEAQ. V lost 5 bases and J lost 1, with 12 bases in between. This same sample was also taken into another study, of T cells in Graves' hyperthyroidism and ophthalmopathy.

The rearrangement links TRBV7-8 to TRBJ2-1; D unresolved. This sequence originates from a woman aged 18-29 years with Graves disease. Sequencing was performed on peripheral blood mononuclear cells (PBMCs), taken at new diagnosis, from a patient treated with antithyroid drugs. The CDR3 is CASSPTPRSYNEQFF. As DNA, the CDR3 is TGTGCCAGCAGCCCTACTCCCAGATCCTACAATGAGCAGTTCTTC.